This paragraph reports one T cell receptor beta chain. The clone's antigen remains unknown. No much larger clone is present one base from it, and per-base qualities are unavailable. Cells with a CD4+CD8-CD45RO-CD45RA+ profile were isolated by FACS and defined as naive CD4+ T cells, and those with a CD8+CD4-CD45RA+CD27bright profile were defined as naive CD8+ T cells. Sorting used antibodies against CD4 (RPA-T4), CD8 (SK1), CD27 (O323), CD45RA (HI100) and CD45RO (UCHL1). This entry comes from a study of healthy donors' naive CD4 and CD8 T cells (dated by TCRdb to between 2014 and 2017). Background on the whole study: Donor selection covered three age groups (20-25, 40-50 and 60-70 years) with roughly 6 people in each, and the resulting cohort had a mean age of 44 and was half female. For TCR alpha, a new primer set was designed to cover all functional IMGT alpha gene variants, and all other steps followed the beta-chain workflow. Rearranged TCR alpha and beta chains from naive CD4+ and CD8+ T cells were sequenced in the study to test how TCR variation relates to lineage commitment. The peripheral blood mononuclear cells came from roughly 18 individuals who were healthy and unrelated. The donors were HLA-typed by sequencing at HLA-A, -B, -C, -DRB1, -DQB1 and -DPB1, using the SBTexcellerator protocol, an ABI3130xl analyzer and SBTengine software. The full study reports these points: The study did not directly address whether homeostatic proliferation of naive T cells might have biased the repertoire. In both chains, CD4+ lineage was associated with a positively charged CDR3, and CD8+ lineage was associated with a negatively charged CDR3. Because the alpha and beta chains were sequenced in bulk, pairing them was not possible, and so effects of the combined chains went unevaluated. Most V and J gene segments were reportedly biased between naive CD4+ and CD8+ cells, consistently across donors and independent of HLA genotype. Taken together, V genes, J genes and CDR3 charge appeared to account for roughly an eighth of the variance in CD4/CD8 propensity, mostly acting in an additive way.

The CDR3 runs 14 residues from the cysteine to the phenylalanine. CDR3 DNA is the only sequence kept; it has 42 bases, read in frame from the first base. For CDR1 and CDR2, the germline V gene (reference sequence) lists MNHEY and SMNVEV. At the junction V is shortened by 1 base and J by 2 bases, with 7 bases in between. The run used a 454 GS FLX Titanium. A previously published linear amplification protocol was used to construct TCR libraries from roughly 0.45 ug of total RNA. Sequencing was carried out on the Roche/454 Genome Sequencer using Titanium chemistry. In the source study's methods: From several of the healthy donors, about 78,000 rearranged TCR alpha transcripts were sequenced. Duplicate transcripts were removed, and unique TCR clonotypes were defined by the CDR3 junction according to IMGT nomenclature. In R 2.13.0, logistic regression modeled CD4 versus CD8 status on V and J genes, adjusting for donor effects, with Bonferroni correction for multiple testing. TCRdb's own reprocessing of the public reads used fastp at Q25 and MiXCR and kept productive beta chains. Rows are combined by CDR3 protein, so each entry shows the most common genes and DNA. The V and J calls come from TCRdb's annotation, not from the publication. This sample lists around 200,000 distinct CDR3 sequences; over 60% were detected once. The top ten clones comprise approximately 2.5% of the sample.

Source material: naive CD4+ and CD8+ T cells sorted from blood, pooled from several donors. The cell subset or site label corresponds to: FACS-sorted naive CD4+ (CD45RO-CD45RA+) and naive CD8+ (CD45RA+CD27bright) T cells. The rearrangement combines TRBV27 with TRBJ2-3; no D gene call is confident. The origin of this receptor is a pool of human donors in good health; the sample pools cells from several healthy donors. The DNA is TGTGCCAGCAGTTTATGGGCGGACACAGATACGCAGTATTTT. Its amino acids are CASSLWADTDTQYF.